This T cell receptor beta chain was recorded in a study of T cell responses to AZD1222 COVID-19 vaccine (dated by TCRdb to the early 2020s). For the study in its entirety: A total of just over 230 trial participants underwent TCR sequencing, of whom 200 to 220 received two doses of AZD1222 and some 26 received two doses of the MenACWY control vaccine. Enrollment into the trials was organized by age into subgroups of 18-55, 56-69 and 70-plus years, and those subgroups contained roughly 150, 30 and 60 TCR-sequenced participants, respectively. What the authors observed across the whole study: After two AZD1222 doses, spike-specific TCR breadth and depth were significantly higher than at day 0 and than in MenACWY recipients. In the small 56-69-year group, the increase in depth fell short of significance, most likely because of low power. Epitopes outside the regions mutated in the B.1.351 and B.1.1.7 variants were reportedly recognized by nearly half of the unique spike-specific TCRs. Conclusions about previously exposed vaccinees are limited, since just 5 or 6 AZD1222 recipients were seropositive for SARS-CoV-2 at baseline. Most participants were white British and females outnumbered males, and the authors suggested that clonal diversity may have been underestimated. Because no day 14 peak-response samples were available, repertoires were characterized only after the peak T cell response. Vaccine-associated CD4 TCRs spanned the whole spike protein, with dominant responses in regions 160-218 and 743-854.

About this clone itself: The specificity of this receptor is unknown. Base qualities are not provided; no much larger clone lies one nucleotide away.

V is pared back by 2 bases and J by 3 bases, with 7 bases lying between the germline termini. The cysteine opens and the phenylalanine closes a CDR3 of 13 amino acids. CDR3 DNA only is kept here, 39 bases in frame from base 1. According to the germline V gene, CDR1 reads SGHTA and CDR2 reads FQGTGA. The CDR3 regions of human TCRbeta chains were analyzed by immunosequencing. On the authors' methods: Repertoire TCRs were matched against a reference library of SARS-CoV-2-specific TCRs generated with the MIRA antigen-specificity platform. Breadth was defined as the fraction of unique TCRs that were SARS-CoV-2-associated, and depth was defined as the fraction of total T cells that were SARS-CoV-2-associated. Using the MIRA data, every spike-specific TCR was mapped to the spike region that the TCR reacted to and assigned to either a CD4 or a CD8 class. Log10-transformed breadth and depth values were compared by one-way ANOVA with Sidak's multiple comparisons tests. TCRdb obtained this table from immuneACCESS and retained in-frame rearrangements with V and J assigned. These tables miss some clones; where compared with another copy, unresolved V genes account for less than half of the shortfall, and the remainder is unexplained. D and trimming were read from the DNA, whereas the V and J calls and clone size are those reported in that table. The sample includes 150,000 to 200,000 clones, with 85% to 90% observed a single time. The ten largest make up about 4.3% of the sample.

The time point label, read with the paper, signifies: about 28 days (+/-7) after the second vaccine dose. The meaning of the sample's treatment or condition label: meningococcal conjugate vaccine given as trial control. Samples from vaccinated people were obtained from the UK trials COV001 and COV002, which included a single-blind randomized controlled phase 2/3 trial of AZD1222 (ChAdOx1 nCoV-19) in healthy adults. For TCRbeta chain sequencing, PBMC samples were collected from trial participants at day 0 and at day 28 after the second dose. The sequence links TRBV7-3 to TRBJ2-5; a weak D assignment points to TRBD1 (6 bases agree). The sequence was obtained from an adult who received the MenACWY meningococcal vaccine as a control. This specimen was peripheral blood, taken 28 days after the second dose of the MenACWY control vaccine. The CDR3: CASSLQGKETQYF. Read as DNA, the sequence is TGTGCCAGCAGCTTACAGGGGAAAGAGACCCAGTACTTC. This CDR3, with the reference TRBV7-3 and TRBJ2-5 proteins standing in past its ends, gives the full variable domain GAGVSQTPSNKVTEKGKYVELRCDPISGHTALYWYRQSLGQGPEFLIYFQGTGAADDSGLPNDRFFAVRPEGSVSTLKIQRTERGDSAVYLCASSLQGKETQYFGPGTRLLVL.